Each of the 7 T cell receptor beta chains below was sequenced from the same sample in a study of cytomegalovirus exposure and HLA in healthy donors. The PCR ran on 60 Vbeta and 13 Jbeta primers. Sequencing used immunoSEQ multiplex PCR; TCRdb keeps in-frame clones, though not all of them. The repertoire holds about 55,000 clones, with over 55% as singletons. What was sequenced was PBMCs. The receptor set was obtained from a man aged 40-50 years in good health and CMV-seropositive.

The chain combines TRBV4-1 with TRBJ1-1, with D unclear. Germline V gives CDR1 MGHRA, CDR2 YSYEKL. The V gene lost 1 base and the J gene lost 4 bases, with 7 bases spanning the gap. The CDR3 totals 13 residues. The CDR3 is CASSQVTVTEAFF. For the CDR3, the DNA is TGCGCCAGCAGCCAAGTCACAGTCACTGAAGCTTTCTTT.

This clone has only one observation. The V and J genes are TRBV6-5 and TRBJ2-7, with D perhaps matching TRBD1 (6 bases). Per germline, CDR1 MNHEY and CDR2 SVGAGI. Trimming cost V 9 bases and J 3 bases, with 12 bases left between them. CDR3 length: 12 residues. The CDR3 DNA follows: TGTGCCAGTTCCCGAGGGGGCTACGAGCAGTACTTC. This sequence encodes CASSRGGYEQYF.

CDR3 in amino acids: CASRLAGAGSDTQYF. CDR3 coding DNA: TGTGCCAGCAGGCTCGCGGGGGCAGGCTCAGATACGCAGTATTTT. This chain links TRBV5-6 with TRBJ2-3, with TRBD2 as a possible D gene (7 bases). This CDR3 contains 15 residues. Germline loops: CDR1 SGHDT, CDR2 YYEEEE. Trimming took 5 bases from V and 4 from J, leaving 17 bases between them.

This clone was detected only a few times. V and J are TRBV6-1 and TRBJ1-1; D is ambiguous. Germline-derived CDR1 and CDR2 are MNHNS and SASEGT. The ends were cut back, 1 base at V and 4 bases at J, with 7 bases in the middle. This CDR3 is built from 13 residues. The CDR3 loop reads CASSEVRVTEAFF. CDR3 bases: TGTGCCAGCAGTGAAGTGAGAGTCACTGAAGCTTTCTTT.

This chain links TRBV25-1 with TRBJ1-1; 8 nucleotides agree with TRBD1. Trimming removed 4 bases from V and 3 bases from J; junction bases left unmatched: 4. The germline V gene has CDR1 MGHDK and CDR2 SYGVNS. The CDR3 has 14 residues. The CDR3 sequence is CASSGGRGHTEAFF. The CDR3 DNA reads as TGTGCCAGCAGTGGGGGCAGGGGGCACACTGAAGCTTTCTTT.

This clone is a singleton in its sample. The genes are TRBV4-1 and TRBJ1-4; possible D gene TRBD1, 5 bases. This CDR3 contains 15 residues. Trimming pared 3 bases from V and 8 bases from J, leaving 16 bases between. Germline V gene data show CDR1 as MGHRA and CDR2 as YSYEKL. The CDR3 protein is CASSHDPGAAEKLFF. In nucleotides, the CDR3 is TGCGCCAGCAGCCACGATCCTGGGGCAGCCGAAAAACTGTTTTTT.

The chain combines TRBV9 with TRBJ1-1; maybe TRBD1 (6 bases). The V and J ends lost 0 bases and 6 bases respectively, with 12 bases between them. The CDR3 is 14 amino acids. From germline, CDR1 is SGDLS and CDR2 YYNGEE. This CDR3 is CASSVGTGRAEAFF. The CDR3, as DNA: TGTGCCAGCAGCGTAGGAACAGGGAGAGCTGAAGCTTTCTTT. Based on the CDR3 plus reference TRBV9 and TRBJ1-1, the full variable domain is DSGVTQTPKHLITATGQRVTLRCSPRSGDLSVYWYQQSLDQGLQFLIQYYNGEERAKGNILERFSAQQFPDLHSELNLSSLELGDSALYFCASSVGTGRAEAFFGQGTRLTVV.